This T cell receptor beta chain was sequenced in a study of blood T cells in healthy people across ages. General study results and limits: Whereas aged donors had fewer naive CD4+ cells, long-lived donors had more of them and higher diversity. Among T cells, TCR beta diversity per million cells dropped roughly linearly as age rose.

This clonotype showed up just a few times. Its antigen is still unknown. The authors ran a second PCR of roughly 7 to 11 cycles using a sample-barcoded 5' primer and a J-beta primer mix. TCRdb itself ran the 5' RACE reads through MiXCR, one entry per CDR3 protein. The data hold 650,000 to 800,000 distinct CDR3 sequences, with more than 40% observed a single time. Whenever a sample was processed, at least 7 million PBMCs were isolated. Trimming cost V 6 bases and J 9 bases; bases outside gene matches: 7. The CDR3 runs 14 residues. The germline gives CDR1 MNHEY, CDR2 SVGEGT. The J gene is TRBJ1-6, the V gene TRBV6-2 or TRBV6-3; 8 bases align to TRBD1. This clonotype was sampled from a man aged 55-75 years in good health. The sequenced material came from blood. The CDR3 here is CASRETGDSSPLHF. CDR3 sequence (DNA): TGTGCCAGCAGAGAGACAGGGGATAGTTCACCCCTCCACTTT.